The 10 T cell receptor beta chains given below trace back to one sample, sequenced in a study of OX40 agonist ivuxolimab in advanced cancers. Some clones are missing from TCRdb's copy, which holds only in-frame ones; the method was immunoSEQ multiplex PCR. The table has about 37,000 clones, approximately 80% seen once; the top ten hold approximately 35%. Sequenced here: CD4+ or CD8+ T cells sorted from blood, sampled in a trial of the OX40 agonist ivuxolimab. The receptors shown here come from an adult with an advanced solid tumor such as melanoma, head and neck, liver or kidney cancer.

The chain joins TRBV5-1 to TRBJ1-3; the match to TRBD1 covers 8 bases. The CDR3 consists of 16 residues. Trimming cost V 2 bases and J 2 bases; bases outside gene matches: 6. The germline V gene encodes CDR1 SGHRS and CDR2 YFSETQ. The CDR3 DNA follows: TGCGCCAGCAGCTTTTGGACAGGGTCGACTGGAAACACCATATATTTT. The encoded protein is CASSFWTGSTGNTIYF.

The chain links TRBV12-5 to TRBJ2-5, with a tentative D call TRBD2 (6 bases). The CDR3 runs 15 residues. The germline V and J ends were trimmed by 3 bases and 6 bases, with 17 bases remaining between them. Germline V gene lookup returns CDR1 LGHNT and CDR2 FRNRAP. The CDR3 bases are TGTGCTAGTGGTTTTCCCGGGGGTAGGGCGAAGACCCAGTACTTC. Encoded protein: CASGFPGGRAKTQYF.

The chain uses TRBV2 and TRBJ2-1, with 8 bases that match TRBD1. Unmatched junction bases numbered 6, after V lost 7 bases and J lost 7 bases. The CDR3 runs to 13 residues. CDR1 and CDR2 (germline): SNHLY, FYNNEI. The CDR3 loop reads CASMGQGANEQFF. The CDR3, as DNA: TGTGCCAGCATGGGGCAGGGGGCAAATGAGCAGTTCTTC.

The chain combines TRBV29-1 with TRBJ2-2; D is ambiguous. Germline-derived CDR1 and CDR2 are SQVTM and ANQGSEA. Between the trimmed V and J ends, which lost 3 bases and 2 bases, there was a span of 7 bases. CDR3 size: 13 residues. In DNA form, the CDR3 reads TGCAGCGTTGATGGCGAAAACACCGGGGAGCTGTTTTTT. Its translation: CSVDGENTGELFF.

This clone was recorded a few times. The chain recombines TRBV28 with TRBJ1-1, with 7 bases that match TRBD1. Looked up from germline, CDR1 is MDHEN and CDR2 is SYDVKM. The J segment lost 1 base and the V segment lost 5 bases, leaving 7 bases of the junction unmatched. CDR3 length: 15 residues. The CDR3 region is CASSAPDRSNTEAFF. In nucleotides, the CDR3 is TGTGCCAGCAGTGCGCCGGACAGGTCGAACACTGAAGCTTTCTTT. Full variable domain (outside the CDR3, taken from reference TRBV28 and TRBJ1-1): DVKVTQSSRYLVKRTGEKVFLECVQDMDHENMFWYRQDPGLGLRLIYFSYDVKMKEKGDIPEGYSVSREKKERFSLILESASTNQTSMYLCASSAPDRSNTEAFFGQGTRLTVV.

The genes are TRBV9 and TRBJ2-3, with 10 nucleotides matching TRBD2. With V trimmed by 1 base and J by 0 bases, 8 bases remained unmatched. The length of the CDR3 is 18 residues. The germline gives CDR1 SGDLS, CDR2 YYNGEE. CDR3 DNA sequence: TGTGCCAGCAGCGTATCCCCCCCACTAGCGGGAAGCACAGATACGCAGTATTTT. It codes for CASSVSPPLAGSTDTQYF.

V usage is TRBV2 and J usage is TRBJ2-3; D call uncertain. This CDR3 has 15 amino acids. CDR1 and CDR2 (germline): SNHLY, FYNNEI. Trimming pared 5 bases from V and 1 base from J, leaving 13 bases between. In DNA, the CDR3 is TGTGCCAGCAGTCCTGCGTTGGGCGGCACAGATACGCAGTATTTT. Residues: CASSPALGGTDTQYF.

The chain employs TRBV21-1 and TRBJ2-7; the D call TRBD2 from the table was never checked on the DNA. TRBV21-1 is reported as a pseudogene. The CDR3 has 16 amino acids. CDR3 in DNA: TGTGCCAGCAGCAAAGAAAGAAGCGGGAGGAACCACGAGCAGTACTTC. Translating gives CASSKERSGRNHEQYF.

The chain recombines TRBV19 with TRBJ2-7; D may be TRBD2 (5 bases). Germline CDR1 and CDR2: LNHDA and SQIVND (reference sequence). Trimming removed 4 bases from V and 2 bases from J, with 15 bases in between. CDR3 length equals 15 residues. The CDR3 nucleotides are TGTGCCAGTAGTAGAGGACTCTTGGGGACCTACGAGCAGTACTTC. It is translated as CASSRGLLGTYEQYF.

The chain recombines TRBV6-6 with TRBJ2-4, with no clear D. Deletions cut 5 bases from V and 9 bases from J, with 8 bases between. The CDR3 has 11 residues. CDR1 and CDR2 from the germline V gene are MNHNY and SVGAGI (reference sequence). The CDR3 bases are TGTGCCAGCAGTCCCCAGGCCATTCAGTACTTC. As protein: CASSPQAIQYF.